Listed below are T cell receptor beta chains from one sample, sequenced in a study of blood T cell repertoires in COVID-19. Profiled with immunoSEQ multiplex PCR; TCRdb holds only in-frame clones, not every one. This table has 150,000 or so clones, about 90% appearing once. Material: PBMCs or T cells enriched from blood (not recorded which). The receptor source for this set is a woman aged 40 to 50 who had been exposed to COVID-19. Each CDR3 is given with its conserved first and last residue. Fields, in order: clone size, V gene, D gene, J gene, CDR3 DNA, CDR3 protein. A D gene is named only where the DNA matches it firmly. Size tells how often a clone was seen (once, few, many) or the class of an expanded clone, and some rows leave it out.

>once|TRBV2|NA|TRBJ1-2
TGTGCCAGCTTGAGGGGGAGCGGCTACACCTTC
CASLRGSGYTF
>NA|TRBV27|NA|TRBJ1-1
TGTGCCAGACAAACCCGTGCGGGGTATACTGAAGCTTTCTTT
CARQTRAGYTEAFF
>NA|TRBV7-3|NA|TRBJ1-1
TGTGCCAGCAGCTTAACACGGACAGAGAACACTGAAGCTTTCTTT
CASSLTRTENTEAFF
>NA|TRBV11-2|TRBD1|TRBJ2-1
TGTGCCACCTCGGACAGGGACTTTAGGGAGCAGTTCTTC
CATSDRDFREQFF
>NA|TRBV14|TRBD2|TRBJ2-3
TGTGCCAGCAGCCGTAGGACTAGCGGGAGAACAGATACGCAGTATTTT
CASSRRTSGRTDTQYF
>once|TRBV19|NA|TRBJ1-5
TGTGCCAGTAGTATGTCAAGGGCCGGGAGTTATCAGCCCCAGCATTTT
CASSMSRAGSYQPQHF
>NA|TRBV27|NA|TRBJ2-1
TGTGCCAGCGGTCGGGACTCGACCTACAATGAGCAGTTCTTC
CASGRDSTYNEQFF
>NA|TRBV5-1|TRBD1|TRBJ1-2
TGCGCCAGCAGCTTCTCAGGGGGTGACTATGGCTACACCTTC
CASSFSGGDYGYTF
>NA|TRBV5-6|NA|TRBJ2-2
TGTGCCAGCAGCTTGGTCAGGGAAAAGAAGAACGGGGAGCTGTTTTTT
CASSLVREKKNGELFF
>NA|TRBV2|NA|TRBJ1-2
TGTGCCAGCAGGGACAGTTACACCAACTATGGCTACACCTTC
CASRDSYTNYGYTF
>NA|TRBV28|TRBD2|TRBJ2-5
TGTGCCAGCAGTTTGGGGACTAAGGGTGGGACCCAGTACTTC
CASSLGTKGGTQYF
>NA|TRBV28|NA|TRBJ2-1
TGTGCCAGCAGCGCTCGGGTAGGCGAGCAGTTCTTC
CASSARVGEQFF
>NA|TRBV6-5|NA|TRBJ1-1
TGTGCCAGCAGCGTGAAAGGGGTCACTGAAGCTTTCTTT
CASSVKGVTEAFF
>NA|TRBV2|NA|TRBJ1-4
TGTGCCAGCAGAGTCCGGGACAACCCATATGAAAAACTGTTTTTT
CASRVRDNPYEKLFF
>NA|TRBV28|TRBD2|TRBJ2-3
TGTGGCATTGCTGGCGGGAGGGCCGGGACGCAGTATTTT
CGIAGGRAGTQYF
>NA|TRBV28|NA|TRBJ1-5
TGTGCCAGCAGTTTGTTAAGTCGGGATCAGCCCCAGCATTTT
CASSLLSRDQPQHF
>few|TRBV7-2|NA|TRBJ2-7
TGTGCCAGCAGCTACGGTTGGGAGCAGTACTTC
CASSYGWEQYF
>once|TRBV19|TRBD2|TRBJ2-7
TGTGCCAGCCGGGGGGTCACCTACGAGCAGTACTTC
CASRGVTYEQYF
>NA|TRBV7-3|TRBD2|TRBJ2-3
TGTGCCAGCAGCTTAACCCGACTAGCGGGGGGGCGAGATACGCAGTATTTT
CASSLTRLAGGRDTQYF
>NA|TRBV5-5|TRBD1|TRBJ2-7
TGTGCCAGCAGCTTGGCGGGACAGGACTACTCCTACGAGCAGTACTTC
CASSLAGQDYSYEQYF
>NA|TRBV2|NA|TRBJ1-1
TGTGCCAGCAGGGCGGGACGGTGGAACACTGAAGCTTTCTTT
CASRAGRWNTEAFF
>NA|TRBV3-1/TRBV3-2|NA|TRBJ2-5
TGTGCCAGCAGCCAAGGACTAACTGGAGCTTTGCAGTACTTC
CASSQGLTGALQYF
>NA|TRBV29-1|TRBD1|TRBJ1-6
TGCAGCGTTGAAAGGACAGGGGACACCTCTTCACCCCTCCACTTT
CSVERTGDTSSPLHF
>NA|TRBV19|TRBD1|TRBJ2-2
TGTGCCAGTAGTCCACAGGGGGCGGTCACCGGGGAGCTGTTTTTT
CASSPQGAVTGELFF
>NA|TRBV11-3|NA|TRBJ2-1
TGTGCCAGCAGCTTAGATTCGGGATGGGGGGTTAATGAGCAGTTCTTC
CASSLDSGWGVNEQFF
>NA|TRBV7-9|NA|TRBJ1-2
TGTGCCAGCAGCTTGGTAACAAACGATGGCTACACCTTC
CASSLVTNDGYTF
>NA|TRBV12-2|NA|TRBJ1-2
TGTGCAAGTCGCCCCACACAGATGACCCCCGGCTACACCTTC
CASRPTQMTPGYTF
>NA|TRBV27|TRBD2|TRBJ2-7
TGTGCCAGCAGCCAGGGACTAGCGGGAGTCTACGAGCAGTACTTC
CASSQGLAGVYEQYF
>once|TRBV10-3|NA|TRBJ2-1
TGTGCCATCAGCACTAGTCCTGTAGGGTCCAATGAGCAGTTCTTC
CAISTSPVGSNEQFF
>NA|TRBV4-1|NA|TRBJ2-7
TGCGCCAGCAGCCAAGAGAGGGATTTTGCCGAGCAGTACTTC
CASSQERDFAEQYF
>NA|TRBV2|TRBD1|TRBJ1-4
TGTGCCAGCACCCGACAGGGTCGGCGGTCTGAAAAACTGTTTTTT
CASTRQGRRSEKLFF
>NA|TRBV2|NA|TRBJ1-4
TGTGCCAGCAGTGAAGCGGCCCAGGTTAATGAAAAACTGTTTTTT
CASSEAAQVNEKLFF